A single T cell receptor beta chain is shown here with its context. This CDR3 spans 16 amino acids. Trimming cost V 1 base and J 7 bases; bases outside gene matches: 10. Germline lookup yields CDR1 LGHDT and CDR2 YNNKEL (reference sequence). This specimen comes from a study of blood T cell repertoires in COVID-19. The overall study: The United States, Italy and Spain were the sources of the acute and convalescent COVID-19 samples. PBMCs, B-cell-depleted T cells, or T cells were the source of the cDNA or gDNA that made up the material.

Sequencing used immunoSEQ multiplex PCR; TCRdb keeps in-frame clones, though not all of them. The table has about 180,000 clones, roughly 83% seen once. The V call is TRBV3-1 (or the pseudogene TRBV3-2), the J call TRBJ2-1; 7 bases align to TRBD1. Sequenced material: peripheral blood. This TCR came from a human donor in a cohort sampled during active COVID-19. CDR3 residues: CASSQAGQWRRNEQFF. CDR3 DNA sequence: TGTGCCAGCAGCCAAGCGGGACAGTGGAGGAGGAATGAGCAGTTCTTC.